This T cell receptor (beta chain) was profiled in a study of cytomegalovirus exposure and HLA in healthy donors. Study observations and caveats: Per published reports, the classifier diagnosed cytomegalovirus status with high specificity and sensitivity. TCR sequences were mostly rare, though some public TCRs occurred in many donors. The tendency of first-cohort TCR clusters to co-occur in the 110 or so validation repertoires emerged from a later analysis.

A word on this clone: Its specificity is unknown.

Sequenced by immunoSEQ multiplex PCR; TCRdb stores in-frame clones only, minus some. The profile shows 120,000 or so clones, around 88% of them singletons. Trimming took 5 bases from V and 4 from J, leaving 11 bases between them. Germline V gene sequence: CDR1 SGHRS, CDR2 YFSETQ. CDR3 length: 13 residues. Sequencing used PBMCs. The chain links TRBV5-1 to TRBJ2-3; D possibly corresponds to TRBD2 (6 bases). The receptor's source is a man between 18 and 29 years old in good health and CMV-seronegative. CDR3 amino acids: CASSLGEADTQYF. In DNA form, the CDR3 reads TGCGCCAGCAGTCTGGGGGAGGCAGATACGCAGTATTTT.